The 26 T cell receptor beta chains reported below all come from one sample, sequenced in a study of T cell responses to AZD1222 COVID-19 vaccine. Only in-frame clones appear in the TCRdb table, and some are missing; sequencing was by immunoSEQ multiplex PCR. The sample lists 80,000 to 100,000 clones, 85% to 90% seen once, with 5.6% in the top ten. Sequencing used peripheral blood, obtained 28 days after the second AZD1222 dose. These receptors all come from an adult who received the AZD1222 COVID-19 vaccine.

This clone turned up a few times. The chain carries TRBV19 and TRBJ2-7, with no clear D. This CDR3 is 13 amino acids long. CDR1 is LNHDA, CDR2 SQIVND, per germline (reference sequence). V was cut by 5 bases and J by 1 base, with 9 bases left in between. CDR3 bases: TGTGCCAGTAGTCCCCTGGAGTCCTACGAGCAGTACTTC. Translation: CASSPLESYEQYF.

The CDR3 protein is CASSLLNTIYF. The DNA for the CDR3 is TGTGCCAGCAGTTTACTAAACACCATATATTTT. The J gene is TRBJ1-3, the V gene TRBV28; D is undetermined. The CDR3 totals 11 residues. V was pared by 2 bases and J by 6 bases, with 2 bases between. In germline, CDR1 is MDHEN, CDR2 SYDVKM.

The rearrangement uses TRBV5-4 and TRBJ2-3; D is undetermined. V was trimmed by 0 bases and J by 4 bases, leaving 12 bases between them. The length of the CDR3 is 15 residues. The V gene's germline CDR1 is SGHNT and CDR2 YYREEE (reference sequence). In DNA, the CDR3 is TGTGCCAGCAGCTTGGGGACCCAGGACGCAGATACGCAGTATTTT. Its translation is CASSLGTQDADTQYF.

Only one count was recorded for this clone. The chain employs TRBV3-1 (or the pseudogene TRBV3-2) and TRBJ2-2; D is uncertain. The germline CDR1 and CDR2 sequences are LGHDT and YNNKEL (reference sequence). The CDR3 contains 14 residues. The V end was cut by 4 bases, the J end by 5 bases, with 11 bases between. CDR3 loop: CASSPRTETGELFF. CDR3 nucleotides: TGTGCCAGCAGCCCACGGACGGAAACCGGGGAGCTGTTTTTT.

V usage is TRBV7-8 and J usage is TRBJ2-7; D is undetermined. V lost 5 bases and J lost 3, with 2 bases in between. CDR3 length equals 10 residues. Germline values: CDR1 SGHVS, CDR2 FQNEAQ. CDR3 residues: CASSRYEQYF. As DNA, the CDR3 is TGTGCCAGCAGCCGCTACGAGCAGTACTTC.

The V and J genes are TRBV30 and TRBJ2-3; D possibly matches TRBD1 or TRBD2 (5 bases each). CDR3 length: 13 residues. Germline loops: CDR1 GTSNPN, CDR2 SVGIG (reference sequence). V was shortened by 0 bases and J by 1 base, with 5 bases between the two germline ends. CDR3 amino acids: CAWSVGGTDTQYF. DNA for the CDR3: TGTGCCTGGAGTGTGGGGGGCACAGATACGCAGTATTTT.

This chain joins TRBV20-1 and TRBJ1-1, with 11 bases aligning to TRBD1. The V segment lost 3 bases and the J segment 1 base; nucleotides outside the gene matches: 4. Germline V gene lookup returns CDR1 DFQATT and CDR2 SNEGSKA (reference sequence). The CDR3 runs 15 residues. The DNA of the CDR3 is TGCAGTGCTAGTCGAGGGACAGGGGGGAACACTGAAGCTTTCTTT. As protein: CSASRGTGGNTEAFF.

The V and J genes are TRBV18 and TRBJ1-1, with D uncertain. The CDR3 loop spans 15 amino acids. Per the germline V gene, CDR1 is KGHSH and CDR2 is LQKENI. V was clipped by 2 bases and J by 3 bases, with 13 bases between them. The CDR3 loop reads CASSPGRSSDTEAFF. Written as DNA, the CDR3 is TGTGCCAGCTCACCAGGACGGTCATCGGACACTGAAGCTTTCTTT.

The chain joins TRBV3-1 (or the pseudogene TRBV3-2) to TRBJ2-7; TRBD1 aligns across 7 bases. The trim removed 6 bases at V and 2 bases at J, leaving 7 bases unmatched. The length of the CDR3 is 14 residues. Germline V gene data show CDR1 as LGHDT and CDR2 as YNNKEL (reference sequence). CDR3 in DNA: TGTGCCAGCAGTCATCGACAGGGAACCTACGAGCAGTACTTC. Amino acids: CASSHRQGTYEQYF.

About this clone itself: A much larger clone differs from this one at a single base, so this may be a read error. The gene calls are TRBV5-4 and TRBJ2-5; D gene ambiguous. The V gene lost 1 base and the J gene lost 3 bases, with 7 bases spanning the gap. Germline CDR1 is SGHNT and CDR2 is YYREEE (reference sequence). The CDR3 covers 13 residues. The CDR3 nucleotides are TGTGCCAGCAGCTTGACGAGTGAAGAGACCCAGTACTTC. Translating it yields CASSLTSEETQYF.

In nucleotides, the CDR3 is TGTGCCAGCAGCTTAGCGGGGGGGGCTGGTCAGCCCCAGCATTTT. Encoded protein: CASSLAGGAGQPQHF. This chain joins TRBV7-9 and TRBJ1-5; possible D gene TRBD1, 6 bases. Germline V gene lookup returns CDR1 SEHNR and CDR2 FQNEAQ (reference sequence). V was trimmed by 0 bases and J by 6 bases, leaving 12 bases between them. The CDR3 loop spans 15 amino acids.

The chain joins TRBV10-3 to TRBJ1-5, with D perhaps TRBD1 (5 bases). The germline V and J ends were trimmed by 11 bases and 4 bases, with 15 bases remaining between them. Germline V gene sequence: CDR1 ENHRY, CDR2 SYGVKD. The length of the CDR3 is 13 residues. The DNA for the CDR3 is TGTGCCGCCAATCGACAGCTAAATCAGCCCCAGCATTTT. It encodes CAANRQLNQPQHF.

V gene TRBV4-2 combines with J gene TRBJ1-2; 12 bases are shared with TRBD1. This CDR3 comprises 18 residues. The V and J ends lost 0 bases and 7 bases, in that order; junction bases with no gene match: 12. Germline lookup yields CDR1 LGHNA and CDR2 YNFKEQ. The CDR3 loop is CASSQDVGLGQGAGGYTF. In DNA form, the CDR3 reads TGTGCCAGCAGCCAAGATGTCGGCCTGGGACAGGGGGCAGGTGGCTACACCTTC.

This chain links TRBV19 with TRBJ2-7; D may match TRBD1 or TRBD2 (5 bases each). Per germline, CDR1 LNHDA and CDR2 SQIVND (reference sequence). Trimming left V 3 bases short and J 1 base short, with 10 bases between. This CDR3 region has 14 residues. CDR3 nucleotides: TGTGCCAGTAGTATTGGGACGCCTTCCTACGAGCAGTACTTC. Translating gives CASSIGTPSYEQYF.

The genes are TRBV18 and TRBJ1-3, with D tentatively TRBD1 (6 bases). The V gene lost 6 bases and the J gene lost 2 bases, with 11 bases spanning the gap. This CDR3 region has 14 residues. CDR1 and CDR2 from the germline V gene are KGHSH and LQKENI. CDR3 region: CASSGRGAGNTIYF. The CDR3 DNA reads as TGTGCCAGCTCGGGCAGGGGAGCTGGAAACACCATATATTTT.

The chain links TRBV6-5 to TRBJ2-7, with D possibly being TRBD1 (7 bases). There are 15 residues in the CDR3. V was pared by 4 bases and J by 3 bases, with 16 bases between. The germline V gene has CDR1 MNHEY and CDR2 SVGAGI. The CDR3 DNA is TGTGCCAGCAGTTCACCGACAGGGACTCTCTACGAGCAGTACTTC. This encodes CASSSPTGTLYEQYF.

This clone was seen a handful of times. This chain links TRBV6-2 or TRBV6-3 with TRBJ2-3; 10 nucleotides agree with TRBD2. V lost 4 bases to trimming and J lost 7 bases; unmatched junction nucleotides: 11. Germline assignment: CDR1 MNHEY and CDR2 SVGEGT. CDR3 length equals 16 residues. The CDR3 is CASSSSSGRAGNTQYF. The CDR3 DNA is TGTGCCAGCAGTTCCTCAAGCGGGAGGGCCGGAAATACGCAGTATTTT.

V usage is TRBV11-2 and J usage is TRBJ1-1; TRBD1 is a possible D gene (5 bases). The CDR3 consists of 13 residues. Between the trimmed V and J ends, which lost 4 bases and 4 bases, there was a span of 10 bases. Per the germline V gene, CDR1 is SGHAT and CDR2 is FQNNGV. The CDR3 DNA reads TGTGCCAGCAGCTGGGACGGGATCACTGAAGCTTTCTTT. Its translation is CASSWDGITEAFF. The whole variable domain, remainder taken from reference TRBV11-2 and TRBJ1-1, is EAGVAQSPRYKIIEKRQSVAFWCNPISGHATLYWYQQILGQGPKLLIQFQNNGVVDDSQLPKDRFSAERLKGVDSTLKIQPAKLEDSAVYLCASSWDGITEAFFGQGTRLTVV.

The chain employs TRBV5-6 and TRBJ1-5; TRBD1 might be the D (6 bases). The CDR3 loop spans 16 amino acids. Trimming took 0 bases from V and 3 from J, leaving 13 bases between them. Germline V CDR1 and CDR2: SGHDT, YYEEEE. CDR3 DNA: TGTGCCAGCAGCTTGGAGGGCAGGGGCTTCAATCAGCCCCAGCATTTT. This codes for CASSLEGRGFNQPQHF.

This clone was counted only a few times. The chain couples TRBV15 to TRBJ2-7, with D possibly TRBD2 on 5 matching bases. The length of the CDR3 is 13 residues. V dropped 6 bases and J dropped 2 bases, with 11 bases sitting between them. The V gene's germline CDR1 is LNHNV and CDR2 YYDKDF (reference sequence). The CDR3 here is CATSKSGTYEQYF. DNA of the CDR3: TGTGCCACCAGTAAGTCCGGGACCTACGAGCAGTACTTC.

The V gene is TRBV12-3 or TRBV12-4, the J gene TRBJ1-4; D call uncertain. The CDR3 sequence is 13 residues long. V was shortened by 0 bases and J by 3 bases, with 2 bases between the two germline ends. CDR3 loop: CASSLASNEKLFF. Written as DNA, the CDR3 is TGTGCCAGCAGTTTAGCTTCTAATGAAAAACTGTTTTTT.

J is TRBJ1-3 and V is TRBV28; D unclear. Trimming cost V 3 bases and J 0 bases, with 12 bases left between them. Per the germline V gene, CDR1 is MDHEN and CDR2 is SYDVKM. The CDR3 has 16 amino acids. CDR3 in DNA: TGTGCCAGCAGTTTCCAGCGGCGGAGCTCTGGAAACACCATATATTTT. Translation gives CASSFQRRSSGNTIYF.

The rearrangement joins TRBV9 to TRBJ2-7; D perhaps matches TRBD2 (6 bases). Germline loops: CDR1 SGDLS, CDR2 YYNGEE. V lost 4 bases and J lost 3, with 14 bases in between. CDR3 length: 14 residues. In DNA, the CDR3 is TGTGCCAGCAGCCGGGCGGGACGGAGCTACGAGCAGTACTTC. The encoded protein is CASSRAGRSYEQYF.

In this sample, this clone turned up a few times. The V call is TRBV29-1, the J call TRBJ1-2; 9 nucleotides match TRBD1. This CDR3 comprises 14 residues. V lost 1 base, J lost 4 bases, and 4 bases stayed unmatched. Looked up from germline, CDR1 is SQVTM and CDR2 is ANQGSEA. CDR3 loop: CSVEARDRVYGYTF. For the CDR3, the DNA is TGCAGCGTTGAAGCCCGGGACAGGGTCTATGGCTACACCTTC. The full variable domain, rest sourced from reference TRBV29-1 and TRBJ1-2, is SAVISQKPSRDICQRGTSLTIQCQVDSQVTMMFWYRQQPGQSLTLIATANQGSEATYESGFVIDKFPISRPNLTFSTLTVSNMSPEDSSIYLCSVEARDRVYGYTFGSGTRLTVV.

This clone turned up a few times. V gene TRBV14 combines with J gene TRBJ1-1; no firm D call. V was pared by 4 bases and J by 5 bases, with 14 bases between. Germline V CDR1 and CDR2: SGHDN, FVKESK. The CDR3 consists of 14 residues. CDR3 coding DNA: TGTGCCAGCAGCCCCCGAGCAGCCGGGACTGAAGCTTTCTTT. This encodes CASSPRAAGTEAFF.

V is TRBV5-1 and J is TRBJ2-5, with 8 bases aligning to TRBD2. V lost 4 bases to trimming and J lost 5 bases; unmatched junction nucleotides: 10. This CDR3 region has 15 residues. The germline CDR1 and CDR2 sequences are SGHRS and YFSETQ. The CDR3 DNA reads TGCGCCAGCAGCCCCGATCGGGGGGGTCGGGAGACCCAGTACTTC. This encodes CASSPDRGGRETQYF.